This T cell receptor (beta chain) was retrieved from a study of control samples from healthy donors and cancer patients. Assay: immunoSEQ multiplex PCR; the TCRdb copy retains only in-frame clones and omits some. The sample yields around 80,000 clones, 88% seen once. Deletions cut 4 bases from V and 5 bases from J, with 20 bases between. Germline-derived CDR1 and CDR2 are LGHDT and YNNKEL (reference sequence). The CDR3 contains 16 residues. The chain joins TRBV3-1 (or the pseudogene TRBV3-2) to TRBJ1-1; D is perhaps TRBD1 (5 bases). Sequences were obtained from blood. The clonotype originates from a woman aged 45-65 years in good health. CDR3 sequence: CASSPRGRERYTEAFF. CDR3 DNA: TGTGCCAGCAGCCCACGTGGCAGGGAAAGGTATACTGAAGCTTTCTTT.